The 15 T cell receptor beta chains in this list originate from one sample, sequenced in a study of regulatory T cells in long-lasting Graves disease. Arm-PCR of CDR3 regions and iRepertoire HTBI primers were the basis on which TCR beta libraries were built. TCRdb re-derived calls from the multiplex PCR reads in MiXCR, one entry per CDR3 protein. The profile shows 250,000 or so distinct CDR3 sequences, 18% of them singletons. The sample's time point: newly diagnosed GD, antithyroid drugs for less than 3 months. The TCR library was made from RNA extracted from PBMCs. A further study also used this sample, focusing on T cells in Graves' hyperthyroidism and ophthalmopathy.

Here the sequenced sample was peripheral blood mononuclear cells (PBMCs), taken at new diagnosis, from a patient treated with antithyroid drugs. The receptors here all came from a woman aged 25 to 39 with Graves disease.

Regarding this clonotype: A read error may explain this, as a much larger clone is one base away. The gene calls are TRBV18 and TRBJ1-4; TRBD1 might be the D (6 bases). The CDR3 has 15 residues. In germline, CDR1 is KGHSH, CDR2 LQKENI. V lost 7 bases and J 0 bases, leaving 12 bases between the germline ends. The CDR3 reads CASLPSGATNEKLFF. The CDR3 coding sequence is TGTGCCAGCTTACCGTCAGGGGCAACTAATGAAAAACTGTTTTTT.

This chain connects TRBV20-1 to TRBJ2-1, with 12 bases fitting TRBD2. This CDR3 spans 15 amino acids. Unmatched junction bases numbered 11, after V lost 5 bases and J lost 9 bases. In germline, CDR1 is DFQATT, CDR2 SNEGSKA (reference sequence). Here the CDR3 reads CSAFAAASGRAEQFF. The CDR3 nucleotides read TGCAGTGCTTTCGCGGCGGCTAGCGGGAGGGCTGAGCAGTTCTTC.

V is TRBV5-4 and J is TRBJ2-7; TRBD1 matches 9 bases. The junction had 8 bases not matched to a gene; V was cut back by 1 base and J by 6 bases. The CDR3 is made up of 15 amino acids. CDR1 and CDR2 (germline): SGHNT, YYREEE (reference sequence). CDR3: CASSLYAVTGGEQYF. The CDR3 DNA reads TGTGCCAGCAGCTTGTATGCCGTGACAGGGGGCGAGCAGTACTTC.

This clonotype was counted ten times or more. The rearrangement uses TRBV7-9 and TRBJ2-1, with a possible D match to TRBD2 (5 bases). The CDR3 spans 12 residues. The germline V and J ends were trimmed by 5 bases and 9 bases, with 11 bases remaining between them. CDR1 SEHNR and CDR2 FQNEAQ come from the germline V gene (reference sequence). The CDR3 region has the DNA TGTGCCAGCAGCCACACGGGGTTTGAGCAGTTCTTC. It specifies CASSHTGFEQFF.

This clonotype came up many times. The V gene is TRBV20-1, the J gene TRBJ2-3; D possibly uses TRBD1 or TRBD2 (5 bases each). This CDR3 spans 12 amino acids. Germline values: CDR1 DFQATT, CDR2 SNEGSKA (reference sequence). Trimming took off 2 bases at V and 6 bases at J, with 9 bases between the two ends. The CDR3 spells CSARLAGDTQYF. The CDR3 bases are TGCAGTGCTAGACTAGCAGGGGATACGCAGTATTTT.

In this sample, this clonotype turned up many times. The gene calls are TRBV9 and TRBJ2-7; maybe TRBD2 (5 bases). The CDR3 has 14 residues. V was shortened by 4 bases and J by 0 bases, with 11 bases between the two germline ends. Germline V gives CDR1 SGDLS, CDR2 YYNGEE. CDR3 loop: CASSPPGSSYEQYF. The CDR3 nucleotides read TGTGCCAGCAGCCCACCGGGGAGCTCCTACGAGCAGTACTTC.

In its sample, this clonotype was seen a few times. The DNA for the CDR3 is TGTGCCAGCAGCTTAGAGGACGGACCCCGCTACAATGAGCAGTTCTTC. This translates into CASSLEDGPRYNEQFF. The V call is TRBV13, the J call TRBJ2-1; D gene uncertain. The V end lost 1 base, the J end lost 3 bases, and 13 bases lay between the germline ends. CDR3 length equals 16 residues. CDR1 is PRHDT, CDR2 FYEKMQ, per germline (reference sequence). The entire variable domain, with the rest obtained from reference TRBV13 and TRBJ2-1, is as follows: AAGVIQSPRHLIKEKRETATLKCYPIPRHDTVYWYQQGPGQDPQFLISFYEKMQSDKGSIPDRFSAQQFSDYHSELNMSSLELGDSALYFCASSLEDGPRYNEQFFGPGTRLTVL.

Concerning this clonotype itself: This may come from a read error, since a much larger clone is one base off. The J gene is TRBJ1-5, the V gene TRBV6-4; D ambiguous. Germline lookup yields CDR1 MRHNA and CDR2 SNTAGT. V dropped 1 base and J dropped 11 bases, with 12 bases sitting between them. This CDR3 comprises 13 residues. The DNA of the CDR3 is TGTGCCAGCAGTGACTTGACGGGCACGGCCCAGCATTTT. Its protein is CASSDLTGTAQHF.

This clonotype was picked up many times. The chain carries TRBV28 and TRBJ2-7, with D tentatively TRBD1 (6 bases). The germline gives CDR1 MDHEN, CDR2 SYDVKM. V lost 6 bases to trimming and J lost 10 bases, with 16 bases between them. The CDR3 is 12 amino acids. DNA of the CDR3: TGTGCCAGCAGCCTCCGGGACACACTACAGTACTTC. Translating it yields CASSLRDTLQYF.

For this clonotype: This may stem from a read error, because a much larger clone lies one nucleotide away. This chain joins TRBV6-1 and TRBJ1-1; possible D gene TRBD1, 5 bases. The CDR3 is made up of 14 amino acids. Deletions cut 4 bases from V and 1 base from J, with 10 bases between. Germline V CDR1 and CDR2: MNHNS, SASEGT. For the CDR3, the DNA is TGTGCCAGCAGTGCAACAGGCGAGAACACTGAAGCTTTCTTT. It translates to CASSATGENTEAFF.

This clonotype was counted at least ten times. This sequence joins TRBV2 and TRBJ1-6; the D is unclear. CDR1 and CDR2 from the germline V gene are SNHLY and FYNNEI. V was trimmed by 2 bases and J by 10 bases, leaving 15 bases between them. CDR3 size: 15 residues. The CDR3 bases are TGTGCCAGCAGTGAAATGGTCAGCAGAGGATCACCCCTCCACTTT. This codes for CASSEMVSRGSPLHF.

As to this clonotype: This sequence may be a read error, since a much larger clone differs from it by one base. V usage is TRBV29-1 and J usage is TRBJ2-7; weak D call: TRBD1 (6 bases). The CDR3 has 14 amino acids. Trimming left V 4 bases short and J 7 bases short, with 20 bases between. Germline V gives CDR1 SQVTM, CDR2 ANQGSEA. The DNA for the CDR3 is TGCAGCGTTGGAAGGGGGTCCGGCCACAATGAGCAGTACTTC. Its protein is CSVGRGSGHNEQYF.

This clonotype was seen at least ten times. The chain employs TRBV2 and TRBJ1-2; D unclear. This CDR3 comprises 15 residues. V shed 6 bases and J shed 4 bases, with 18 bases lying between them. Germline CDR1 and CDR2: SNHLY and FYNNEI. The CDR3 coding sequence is TGTGCCAGCAGAGCTAGGGCCCGTATGGGCTATGGCTACACCTTC. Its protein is CASRARARMGYGYTF.

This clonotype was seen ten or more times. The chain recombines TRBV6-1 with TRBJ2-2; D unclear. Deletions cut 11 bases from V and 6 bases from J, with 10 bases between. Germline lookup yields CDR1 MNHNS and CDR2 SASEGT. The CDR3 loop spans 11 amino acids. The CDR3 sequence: CASEIAGELFF. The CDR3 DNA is TGTGCCTCAGAGATAGCCGGGGAGCTGTTTTTT.

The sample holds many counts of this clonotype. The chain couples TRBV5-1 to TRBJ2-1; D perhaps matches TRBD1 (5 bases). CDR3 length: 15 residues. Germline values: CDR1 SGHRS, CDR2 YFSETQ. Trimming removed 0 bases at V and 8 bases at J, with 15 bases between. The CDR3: CASSLESRAWDEQFF. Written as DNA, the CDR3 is TGCGCCAGCAGCTTGGAGTCCAGGGCCTGGGATGAGCAGTTCTTC.